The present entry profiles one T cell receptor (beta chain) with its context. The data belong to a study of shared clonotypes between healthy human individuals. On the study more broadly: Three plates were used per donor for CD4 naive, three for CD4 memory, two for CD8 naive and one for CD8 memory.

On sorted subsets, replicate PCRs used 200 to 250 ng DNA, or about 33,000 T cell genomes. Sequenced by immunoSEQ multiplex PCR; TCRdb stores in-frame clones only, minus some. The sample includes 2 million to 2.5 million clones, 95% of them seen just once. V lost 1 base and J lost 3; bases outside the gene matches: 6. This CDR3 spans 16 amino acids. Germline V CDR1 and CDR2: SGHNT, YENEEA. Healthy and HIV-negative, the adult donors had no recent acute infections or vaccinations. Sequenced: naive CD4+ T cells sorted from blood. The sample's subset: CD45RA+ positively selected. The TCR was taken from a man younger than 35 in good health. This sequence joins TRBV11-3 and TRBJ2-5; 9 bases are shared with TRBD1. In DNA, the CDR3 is TGTGCCAGCAGCTTAGGACAGGGGGTGGGAAAAGAGACCCAGTACTTC. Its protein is CASSLGQGVGKETQYF.